The clone carrying this TCR beta chain showed up many times. V lost 5 bases and J 0 bases, leaving 20 bases between the germline ends. CDR1 is SGHVS and CDR2 is FNYEAQ in the germline V gene. The CDR3 length is 18 residues. The data are from a study of T cell repertoires in cytomegalovirus infection. TCRdb re-called the reads with MiXCR, one entry per CDR3 protein. This repertoire shows some 77,000 distinct CDR3 sequences, more than 3% found once; its top ten account for over 4.5%. This clonotype was obtained from a human donor in good health (CMV status not recorded). Some clones in this sample may be carry-over from other donors' samples. Sequenced sample: PBMCs. This chain uses TRBV7-6 with TRBJ1-5; maybe TRBD1 (5 bases). CDR3 DNA: TGTGCCAGCAGCCAAGGGACCGGGACCTTTTTTAGCAATCAGCCCCAGCATTTT. It yields the protein CASSQGTGTFFSNQPQHF.